This T cell receptor (beta chain) was identified during a study of T-cell reconstitution after alpha-beta-depleted transplantation in children. Study conclusions and caveats: Newly produced T cells mostly accounted for T-cell counts and diversity one year post-transplant. Several hundred expanded graft clones reportedly supplied alpha-beta T cells about two months after transplant. Surviving recipient T cells and thymic progenitors produced the high day-60 TCRbeta diversity seen in some patients.

For TCRbeta, the library was prepared with unique molecular identifiers. Each CDR3 protein gets one entry after TCRdb re-called the PCR reads with MiXCR. The sample includes hundreds of thousands of distinct CDR3 sequences, 8.2% of them seen just once. This clonotype appeared many times. The antigen remains undetermined. The sequence was collected from a male patient younger than 18 who had a stem cell transplant for acute lymphoblastic leukemia, so the T cells may come from the graft donor. The sample was PBMCs, mostly from graft donor cells, taken 180 days after TCRalphabeta/CD19-depleted stem cell transplant.

CDR3 region: CASSLQQGAGNTIYF. In DNA form, the CDR3 reads TGCGCCAGCAGCTTGCAACAGGGGGCTGGAAACACCATATATTTT. This sequence joins TRBV5-1 and TRBJ1-3, with 8 nucleotides matching TRBD1. The CDR3 has 15 residues. Looked up from germline, CDR1 is SGHRS and CDR2 is YFSETQ. V was pared by 1 base and J by 2 bases, with 2 bases of the junction left unmatched.